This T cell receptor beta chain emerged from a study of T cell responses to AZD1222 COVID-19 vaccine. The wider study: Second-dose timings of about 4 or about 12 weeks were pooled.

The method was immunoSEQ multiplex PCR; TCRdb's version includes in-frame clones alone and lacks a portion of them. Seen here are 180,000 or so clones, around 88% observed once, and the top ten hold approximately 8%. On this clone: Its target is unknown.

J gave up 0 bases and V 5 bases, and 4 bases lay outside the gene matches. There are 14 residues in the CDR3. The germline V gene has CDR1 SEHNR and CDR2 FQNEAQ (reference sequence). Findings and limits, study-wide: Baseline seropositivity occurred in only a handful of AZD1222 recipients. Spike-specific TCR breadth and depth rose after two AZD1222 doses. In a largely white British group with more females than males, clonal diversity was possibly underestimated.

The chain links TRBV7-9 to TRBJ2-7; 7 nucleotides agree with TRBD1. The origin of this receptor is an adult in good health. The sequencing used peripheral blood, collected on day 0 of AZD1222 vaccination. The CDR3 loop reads CASSPTGASYEQYF. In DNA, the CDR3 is TGTGCCAGCAGCCCAACAGGGGCCTCCTACGAGCAGTACTTC.